This TCR beta chain was profiled in a study of blood T cell repertoires in COVID-19. Study details: Researchers got acute and convalescent COVID-19 samples from the United States, Italy and Spain. The analysed material was cDNA or gDNA that came from T cells, B-cell-depleted T cells, or PBMCs.

The V gene's germline CDR1 is SGHDN and CDR2 FVKESK. The CDR3 length is 13 residues. V shed 1 base and J shed 3 bases, with 6 bases lying between them. Repertoires were generated with immunoSEQ multiplex PCR, while TCRdb's copy carries only in-frame clones and drops some. The data contain 130,000 to 150,000 clones, approximately 87% of them singletons. Sequencing was done on a sample of PBMCs or T cells enriched from blood (not recorded which). The TCR comes from a man aged 55 to 70 who had recovered from COVID-19. J is TRBJ1-1 and V is TRBV14; D call uncertain. CDR3 in amino acids: CASSQGRYTEAFF. In DNA form, the CDR3 reads TGTGCCAGCAGCCAAGGGCGGTACACTGAAGCTTTCTTT.